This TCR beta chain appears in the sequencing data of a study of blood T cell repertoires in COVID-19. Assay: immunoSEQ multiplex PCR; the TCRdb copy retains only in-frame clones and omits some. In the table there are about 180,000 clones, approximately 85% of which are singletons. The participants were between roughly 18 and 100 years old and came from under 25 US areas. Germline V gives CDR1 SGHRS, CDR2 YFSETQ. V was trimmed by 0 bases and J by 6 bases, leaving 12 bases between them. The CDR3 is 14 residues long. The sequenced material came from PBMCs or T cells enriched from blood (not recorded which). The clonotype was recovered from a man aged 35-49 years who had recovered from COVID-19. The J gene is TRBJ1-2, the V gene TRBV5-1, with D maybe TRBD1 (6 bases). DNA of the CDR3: TGCGCCAGCAGCTTGGAGGTACAGGGCCATGGCTACACCTTC. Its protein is CASSLEVQGHGYTF.